These T cell receptor beta chains were read from a single sample in a study of T cell changes during pregnancy in multiple sclerosis. Produced via immunoSEQ multiplex PCR; TCRdb's table is partial and in-frame only. The sample records approximately 61,000 clones, about 92% being singletons. The material was peripheral blood, obtained in the first trimester of pregnancy. Receptor source: a female donor in good health, enrolled as a control in a pregnancy study. Each CDR3 is given with its conserved first and last residue. A D gene is named only where the DNA matches it firmly.

j_call,v_call,d_call,cdr3_aa,cdr3_nt
TRBJ2-3,TRBV9,TRBD2,CASSGSGLAAISTDTQYF,TGTGCCAGCAGCGGATCGGGACTAGCGGCCATTAGCACAGATACGCAGTATTTT
TRBJ1-4,TRBV7-9,.,CASSLARQGNEKLFF,TGTGCCAGCAGCTTAGCGAGGCAGGGTAATGAAAAACTGTTTTTT
TRBJ2-3,TRBV6-6,.,CASSYSFDTQYF,TGTGCCAGCAGTTACTCCTTCGATACGCAGTATTTT
TRBJ1-2,TRBV7-2,.,CASSLGNFQGGYTF,TGTGCCAGCAGCTTAGGGAATTTCCAGGGAGGCTACACCTTC
TRBJ2-7,TRBV7-6,.,CASSFHPTRNEQYF,TGTGCCAGCAGCTTCCATCCGACGCGGAACGAGCAGTACTTC
TRBJ2-3,TRBV7-9,.,CASSLVGGSLNRDTQYF,TGTGCCAGCAGCTTAGTTGGGGGGTCTTTAAACCGAGATACGCAGTATTTT
TRBJ2-7,TRBV4-2,TRBD1,CASSQGGTGIYEQYF,TGTGCCAGCAGCCAAGGAGGGACAGGGATTTACGAGCAGTACTTC
TRBJ1-1,TRBV28,.,CASSLLQDRPVQIF,TGTGCCAGCAGTCTACTTCAGGACAGACCGGTACAGATCTTT
TRBJ2-2,TRBV7-2,TRBD2,CASSRGGAGTGELFF,TGTGCCAGCAGCCGGGGGGGGGCTGGAACCGGGGAGCTGTTTTTT
TRBJ2-7,TRBV29-1,TRBD1,CSVELPGQSSYEQYF,TGCAGCGTTGAATTACCGGGACAGAGCTCCTACGAGCAGTACTTC
TRBJ1-1,TRBV6-5,.,CATRAGLLNTEAFF,TGTGCCACAAGGGCGGGACTTTTGAACACTGAAGCTTTCTTT
TRBJ2-6,TRBV6-1,.,CASTVSGANVLTF,TGTGCCAGCACGGTGTCTGGGGCCAACGTCCTGACTTTC
TRBJ1-3,TRBV10-3,.,CAISRQGTNSGNTIYF,TGTGCCATCAGTAGGCAGGGGACTAACTCTGGAAACACCATATATTTT
TRBJ2-2,TRBV7-3,.,CASSLSSGFTGELFF,TGTGCCAGCAGCTTATCGAGCGGGTTCACCGGGGAGCTGTTTTTT